This note documents a single T cell receptor (beta chain) sequence. The antigen remains undetermined. The PCR was carried out with 60 Vbeta primers and 13 Jbeta primers. Assay used: immunoSEQ multiplex PCR; TCRdb lists only in-frame clones, some missing. The sample shows 170,000 or so clones, 75% to 85% of them seen only once. This entry belongs to a study of cytomegalovirus exposure and HLA in healthy donors. Germline CDR1 reads SNHLY; CDR2 reads FYNNEI. The ends lost 6 bases at V and 0 bases at J; junction bases unmatched: 1. CDR3 size: 14 residues. Whole-study findings and limits: In an earlier analysis, most TCR beta V segments were productive about 87% or about 30% of the time. The availability of immune exposure information extended only to CMV serostatus. V- and J-gene trimming in TCR beta was tied to a missense DCLRE1C variant by an analysis performed later.

This receptor was obtained from a woman aged 55-69 years in good health and CMV-seropositive. Sequenced input: PBMCs. The chain joins TRBV2 to TRBJ1-4; the match to TRBD1 covers 7 bases. The CDR3 coding sequence is TGTGCCAGCAGGGGGACAGCAACTAATGAAAAACTGTTTTTT. Its protein product is CASRGTATNEKLFF.